This TCR beta chain comes out of a study of blood T cells in healthy people across ages. Next came a second PCR, run for about 6 to 12 cycles, which used a sample-barcoded 5' primer along with a J-beta primer mix. TCRdb reprocessed the 5' RACE reads with MiXCR, giving one entry per CDR3 protein. This sample has 1.8 million or so distinct CDR3 sequences, with 30% to 40% found just once. The CDR3 sequence is 14 residues long. Trimming pared 3 bases from V and 9 bases from J, leaving 18 bases between. Germline CDR1 is SQVTM and CDR2 is ANQGSEA. A note on this clonotype: This sequence may be a read error, since a much larger clone differs from it by one base.

This clonotype was obtained from a human donor in good health. Sequencing was done on a sample of blood. The chain uses TRBV29-1 and TRBJ2-4, with D possibly called TRBD1 or TRBD2 (6 bases each). The CDR3 reads CSVDRGGDSGIQYF. The DNA of the CDR3 is TGCAGCGTTGACAGGGGAGGTGATTCGGGCATTCAGTACTTC.